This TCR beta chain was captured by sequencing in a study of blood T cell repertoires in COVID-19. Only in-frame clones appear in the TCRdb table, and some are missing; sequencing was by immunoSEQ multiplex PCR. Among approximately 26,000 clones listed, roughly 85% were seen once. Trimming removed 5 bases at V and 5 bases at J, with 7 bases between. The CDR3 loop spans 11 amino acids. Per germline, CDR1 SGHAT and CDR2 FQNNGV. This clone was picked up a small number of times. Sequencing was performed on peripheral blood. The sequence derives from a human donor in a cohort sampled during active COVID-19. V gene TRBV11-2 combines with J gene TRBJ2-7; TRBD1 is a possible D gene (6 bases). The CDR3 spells CASSPGDEQYF. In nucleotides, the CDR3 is TGTGCCAGCAGCCCAGGGGACGAGCAGTACTTC.